This T cell receptor beta chain was recovered during a study of response to subunit inactivated influenza vaccine (dated 2018 in TCRdb). About the full investigation: Deep quantitative T cell receptor repertoire profiling was used in the study to track responses to a trivalent subunit inactivated influenza vaccine.

V is pared back by 6 bases and J by 5 bases, with 6 bases lying between the germline termini. The germline V gene (reference sequence) gives CDR1 as MNHEY and CDR2 as SMNVEV. Including cysteine and phenylalanine, the CDR3 has 11 amino acids. Solely the CDR3 DNA is kept, with 33 bases framed from the first base. The study at large found these results: It was suggested by the authors that each seasonal influenza vaccination may recruit only a limited number of new T cells.

Receptors were amplified or captured by RT-PCR. Instrument on record: Illumina HiSeq 2500. Through fastp at Q25 and MiXCR, TCRdb rebuilt clones from the public reads, retaining in-frame beta chains. CDR3 protein sequences are deduplicated, and each keeps its most common genes and DNA. The sample has 700,000 to 900,000 distinct CDR3 sequences on record, 21% of them singletons. The leading ten clones occupy 10% to 13% of the sample. About this clonotype: What this receptor recognizes is not known. The record has no base qualities; no much larger clone is one base away.

The source of this sequence is a middle-aged man who received an inactivated influenza vaccine. Donor details come from another sample of the same person, matched by shared clones. The V and J genes are TRBV27 and TRBJ2-3; a confident D gene designation cannot be given. The material was PBMCs from blood, obtained about 5 days after vaccination. The DNA is TGTGCCAGCAGGAGTGTAGATACGCAGTATTTT. Its translation reads: CASRSVDTQYF.